Given below is one T cell receptor (beta chain) in context. The sample originates from a study of early T cells in non-severe SARS-CoV-2 infection. Study context: From unsorted whole blood, bulk RNA was sequenced, and the chains remained unpaired.

Each CDR3 protein is one row after TCRdb ran MiXCR on the 5' RACE reads. The sample holds 55,000 to 70,000 distinct CDR3 sequences, approximately 11% seen once. Sequencing was performed on whole blood. This TCR derives from an adult who was a healthcare worker with PCR-confirmed SARS-CoV-2 infection or an uninfected control (not recorded which).

The CDR3 region is CASRGRPRGEQFF. The CDR3 coding sequence is TGTGCCAGCAGGGGCAGGCCGAGGGGTGAGCAGTTCTTC. The chain couples TRBV28 to TRBJ2-1; D is possibly TRBD1 or TRBD2 (5 bases each). From germline, CDR1 is MDHEN and CDR2 SYDVKM. The ends were cut back, 6 bases at V and 9 bases at J, with 15 bases in the middle. This CDR3 is built from 13 residues.